This T cell receptor beta chain derives from a study of regulatory T cells in long-lasting Graves disease. Time point reported: newly diagnosed GD, antithyroid drugs for less than 3 months. From PBMCs, RNA was extracted and then used to make the TCR library. Arm-PCR of CDR3 regions with iRepertoire HTBI primers generated TCR beta libraries. A single record per CDR3 protein comes from TCRdb applying MiXCR to the multiplex PCR reads. The top ten clones hold 22% of a sample with roughly 380,000 distinct CDR3 sequences, around 15% of them seen once. The CDR3 loop spans 13 amino acids. CDR1 MNHNS and CDR2 SASEGT come from the germline V gene. With 8 bases clipped from V and 10 bases from J, the junction kept 9 bases outside the gene matches.

The chain couples TRBV6-1 to TRBJ1-5, with 9 bases identical to TRBD1. This TCR was sampled from a female donor with Graves disease. Sequences were derived from peripheral blood mononuclear cells (PBMCs), sampled at new diagnosis, from a patient treated with antithyroid drugs. The CDR3 bases are TGTGCCAGCTCCGGGACAGGGAAGAGTCCCCAGCATTTT. It is translated as CASSGTGKSPQHF.